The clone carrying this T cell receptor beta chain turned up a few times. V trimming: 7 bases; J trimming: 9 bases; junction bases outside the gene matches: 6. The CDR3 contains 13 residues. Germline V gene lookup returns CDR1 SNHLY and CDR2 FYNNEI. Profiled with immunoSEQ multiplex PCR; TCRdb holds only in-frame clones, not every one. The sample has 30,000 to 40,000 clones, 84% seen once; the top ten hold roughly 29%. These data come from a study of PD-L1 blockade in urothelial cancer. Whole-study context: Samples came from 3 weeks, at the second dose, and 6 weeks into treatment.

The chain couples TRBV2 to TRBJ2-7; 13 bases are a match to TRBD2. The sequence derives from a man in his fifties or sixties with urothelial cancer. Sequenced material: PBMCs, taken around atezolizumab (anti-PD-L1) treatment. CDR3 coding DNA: TGTGCCAGCACTCCACTAGCGGGAGGGAGGCAGTACTTC. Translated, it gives CASTPLAGGRQYF.